This TCR beta chain originates from a study of cytomegalovirus exposure and HLA in healthy donors. Study-level information: Findings of an earlier analysis included over 95 million unique TCR beta sequences from 180 million or so T cells.

PCR amplification relied on 60 Vbeta primers (plus 13 Jbeta primers). In the original processing: A later analysis tallied approximately 78 million unique TCR beta chains, approximately 11 million of them shared. Method: immunoSEQ multiplex PCR; TCRdb's copy keeps in-frame clones and lacks some. The DNA gave D and trimming, while V, J and clone size come from that table. The repertoire holds under 200,000 clones, with almost 80% as singletons. Study-level findings and limits: Most TCR beta V segments were productive about 87% or about 30% of the time in an earlier analysis. Follow-up analysis later connected one missense variant in DCLRE1C with trimming of TCR beta V- and J-genes.

As to this clone: The antigen is not known.

This clonotype was sampled from a man aged 30 to 39 in good health and CMV-seronegative. Sequenced material: PBMCs.

The CDR3 sequence: CASSYYTGGPGELFF. CDR3 DNA: TGTGCCAGCAGTTACTACACGGGGGGGCCCGGGGAGCTGTTTTTT. The chain is built from TRBV6-5 and TRBJ2-2; 8 bases align to TRBD2. CDR3 length: 15 amino acids. The J segment lost 6 bases and the V segment lost 1 base, leaving 4 bases of the junction unmatched. Germline loops: CDR1 MNHEY, CDR2 SVGAGI.